These 30 T cell receptor beta chains were all obtained from the same sample, sequenced in a study of T-cell memory formation after mild COVID-19. A single record per CDR3 protein comes from TCRdb applying MiXCR to the 5' RACE reads. The sample records 68,000 or so distinct CDR3 sequences, about a sixth being singletons. The sequencing sample was made of PBMCs or a T cell subset sorted from them (not recorded which). The receptors were sampled from an adult woman who had mild COVID-19 (a few samples of this study predate the infection). Cell type and time point are not known.

The chain combines TRBV11-2 with TRBJ2-3; TRBD2 agrees at 8 bases. This CDR3 spans 16 amino acids. Germline V gives CDR1 SGHAT, CDR2 FQNNGV. The V gene end was trimmed by 3 bases and the J gene end by 5 bases; junction bases not matched to a gene: 10. CDR3 bases: TGTGCCAGCAGCTTTATTCGGGGGGGCCTCGAAGATACGCAGTATTTT. It codes for CASSFIRGGLEDTQYF. The full variable domain, its missing parts supplied by reference TRBV11-2 and TRBJ2-3, is EAGVAQSPRYKIIEKRQSVAFWCNPISGHATLYWYQQILGQGPKLLIQFQNNGVVDDSQLPKDRFSAERLKGVDSTLKIQPAKLEDSAVYLCASSFIRGGLEDTQYFGPGTRLTVL.

V usage is TRBV29-1 and J usage is TRBJ2-7, with 10 bases fitting TRBD1. This CDR3 has 13 amino acids. V was pared by 7 bases and J by 3 bases, with 6 bases of the junction left unmatched. The V gene's germline CDR1 is SQVTM and CDR2 ANQGSEA. The CDR3 here is CSARDRGFYEQYF. The CDR3, as DNA: TGCAGCGCTCGGGACAGGGGTTTCTACGAGCAGTACTTC.

The rearrangement joins TRBV6-2 or TRBV6-3 to TRBJ1-1; D gene uncertain. V dropped 4 bases and J dropped 2 bases, with 8 bases sitting between them. This CDR3 has 13 residues. From germline, CDR1 is MNHEY and CDR2 SVGEGT. The CDR3 protein is CASSFAVNTEAFF. Written as DNA, the CDR3 is TGTGCCAGCAGTTTTGCGGTTAACACTGAAGCTTTCTTT.

This clonotype has a handful of counts. This chain joins TRBV27 and TRBJ2-7, with 7 bases lining up with TRBD1. CDR1 is MNHEY and CDR2 is SMNVEV in the germline V gene (reference sequence). CDR3 size: 14 residues. Trimming took 6 bases from V and 4 from J; bases not matched to a gene: 9. The CDR3: CASRPEQGPYEQYF. The CDR3 DNA is TGTGCCAGCAGGCCTGAACAGGGGCCGTACGAGCAGTACTTC.

DNA for the CDR3: TGTGCCAGCAGCTCCCTTGACACCTACGAGCAGTACTTC. This gives the protein CASSSLDTYEQYF. V and J are TRBV7-2 and TRBJ2-7; D is unresolved. This CDR3 spans 13 amino acids. The germline V and J ends were trimmed by 4 bases and 2 bases, with 9 bases remaining between them. Per germline, CDR1 SGHTA and CDR2 FQGNSA. Combining the CDR3 with reference TRBV7-2 and TRBJ2-7 gives the whole variable domain GAGVSQSPSNKVTEKGKDVELRCDPISGHTALYWYRQSLGQGLEFLIYFQGNSAPDKSGLPSDRFSAERTGGSVSTLTIQRTQQEDSAVYLCASSSLDTYEQYFGPGTRLTVT.

This clonotype was counted many times. The gene calls are TRBV6-2 or TRBV6-3 and TRBJ2-1; D remains ambiguous. The germline V gene has CDR1 MNHEY and CDR2 SVGEGT. Trimming removed 6 bases at V and 2 bases at J, with 11 bases between. The CDR3 totals 14 residues. The CDR3 bases are TGTGCCAGCAGCCTACAGCATACCTACAATGAGCAGTTCTTC. Its protein product is CASSLQHTYNEQFF.

The chain uses TRBV6-5 and TRBJ1-5; 7 nucleotides align to TRBD1. Germline lookup yields CDR1 MNHEY and CDR2 SVGAGI. The V segment lost 1 base and the J segment 3 bases; nucleotides outside the gene matches: 9. This CDR3 region has 17 residues. The CDR3 sequence: CASSYWLKGALNQPQHF. The DNA of the CDR3 is TGTGCCAGCAGTTACTGGTTAAAGGGGGCCCTCAATCAGCCCCAGCATTTT.

The chain uses TRBV12-3 or TRBV12-4 and TRBJ1-1; D possibly corresponds to TRBD1 (5 bases). The V and J ends lost 4 bases and 0 bases respectively, with 12 bases between them. The CDR3 consists of 15 residues. The CDR3 DNA reads TGTGCCAGCAGTTCCCCGGACATTCTGAACACTGAAGCTTTCTTT. Translating it yields CASSSPDILNTEAFF.

The table lists this clonotype with many counts. The gene calls are TRBV7-6 and TRBJ2-1; D tentatively reads TRBD1 or TRBD2 (5 bases each). The CDR3 consists of 15 residues. Trimming took off 5 bases at V and 3 bases at J, with 14 bases between the two ends. The germline gives CDR1 SGHVS, CDR2 FNYEAQ. CDR3 sequence reads: CASSRPGTSYNEQFF. DNA for the CDR3: TGTGCCAGCAGCCGTCCCGGGACGAGCTACAATGAGCAGTTCTTC.

The CDR3 DNA follows: TGTGCCAGCAGCTCCCCTACACTGAACACTGAAGCTTTCTTT. As protein: CASSSPTLNTEAFF. The genes are TRBV7-6 and TRBJ1-1; D gene uncertain. The CDR3 sequence is 14 residues long. Trimming removed 4 bases from V and 0 bases from J, with 9 bases in between. Per germline, CDR1 SGHVS and CDR2 FNYEAQ.

The chain recombines TRBV5-5 with TRBJ2-4; the match to TRBD1 covers 9 bases. This CDR3 contains 17 residues. CDR1 SGHKS and CDR2 YYEKEE come from the germline V gene (reference sequence). The trim removed 4 bases at V and 1 base at J, leaving 9 bases unmatched. The CDR3 spells CASSARDRESAKNIQYF. The CDR3 DNA sequence: TGTGCCAGCAGCGCCCGGGACAGGGAGAGTGCCAAAAACATTCAGTACTTC.

The CDR3 DNA sequence: TGTGCCAGCAGCGAACTAGAATTGGGGGAGCTGTTTTTT. Its translation is CASSELELGELFF. The chain has TRBV9 and TRBJ2-2, with a weak D call TRBD2 (5 bases). Germline V gene lookup returns CDR1 SGDLS and CDR2 YYNGEE. The V end lost 3 bases, the J end lost 8 bases, and 11 bases lay between the germline ends. The CDR3 totals 13 residues. The full variable domain, in which reference TRBV9 and TRBJ2-2 provide the parts outside the CDR3, is DSGVTQTPKHLITATGQRVTLRCSPRSGDLSVYWYQQSLDQGLQFLIQYYNGEERAKGNILERFSAQQFPDLHSELNLSSLELGDSALYFCASSELELGELFFGEGSRLTVL.

This clonotype has more than one count but fewer than ten. The genes are TRBV6-2 or TRBV6-3 and TRBJ2-7, with D unresolved. The length of the CDR3 is 14 residues. The V gene's germline CDR1 is MNHEY and CDR2 SVGEGT. V lost 5 bases to trimming and J lost 3 bases, with 14 bases between them. In nucleotides, the CDR3 is TGTGCCAGCAGTAACGAATTGGTCGACTACGAGCAGTACTTC. Translated: CASSNELVDYEQYF.

This chain connects TRBV7-3 to TRBJ2-1; D may correspond to TRBD1 or TRBD2 (5 bases each). The CDR3 is made up of 14 amino acids. The germline V gene has CDR1 SGHTA and CDR2 FQGTGA. V was clipped by 2 bases and J by 9 bases, with 14 bases between them. The CDR3 DNA reads as TGTGCCAGCAGCTTAGGGGCTCGGGGCATTGAGCAGTTCTTC. It translates to CASSLGARGIEQFF.

This clonotype was found a few times. The CDR3, as DNA: TGCGCCAGCAGCCAAGAAAGGGGCCCCGGGACAGGGGTAGGAGAGACCCAGTACTTC. Amino acids: CASSQERGPGTGVGETQYF. The rearrangement joins TRBV4-3 to TRBJ2-5; 10 bases are a match to TRBD1. The CDR3 loop spans 19 amino acids. After removal of 0 bases from V and 4 bases from J, the junction contained 14 bases not matched to a gene. CDR1 LGHNA and CDR2 YSLEER come from the germline V gene.

V is TRBV29-1 and J is TRBJ2-7; D might be TRBD2 (5 bases). The CDR3 loop spans 13 amino acids. V shed 0 bases and J shed 0 bases, with 6 bases lying between them. CDR1 is SQVTM and CDR2 is ANQGSEA in the germline V gene. CDR3 in amino acids: CSVEDAGSYEQYF. The CDR3 DNA is TGCAGCGTTGAAGACGCGGGCTCCTACGAGCAGTACTTC.

The J gene is TRBJ2-3, the V gene TRBV2, with 8 bases aligning to TRBD2. This CDR3 is built from 17 residues. V gave up 0 bases and J gave up 6 bases; unmatched junction bases: 11. Per the germline V gene, CDR1 is SNHLY and CDR2 is FYNNEI. CDR3 in amino acids: CASSEALRGGGSDTQYF. The CDR3 region has the DNA TGTGCCAGCAGTGAAGCGCTTCGGGGCGGGGGGTCCGATACGCAGTATTTT.

The chain links TRBV20-1 to TRBJ1-2; D might be TRBD1 (5 bases). Trimming left V 4 bases short and J 2 bases short, with 17 bases between. Germline V gene lookup returns CDR1 DFQATT and CDR2 SNEGSKA (reference sequence). The CDR3 is made up of 15 amino acids. As DNA, the CDR3 is TGCAGTGCTATGGATGGGGGGAAGAACAACTATGGCTACACCTTC. Its protein is CSAMDGGKNNYGYTF.

The V call is TRBV30, the J call TRBJ2-7; 9 nucleotides match TRBD1. Germline V lookup: CDR1 GTSNPN, CDR2 SVGIG (reference sequence). The CDR3 is 16 residues long. Unmatched junction bases numbered 15, after V lost 3 bases and J lost 6 bases. Here the CDR3 reads CAWSPGTGFSTVEQYF. CDR3 sequence (DNA): TGTGCCTGGAGCCCCGGGACAGGGTTCTCGACGGTCGAGCAGTACTTC.

This clonotype turned up a few times. This sequence joins TRBV11-1 and TRBJ1-1; D might be TRBD1 (6 bases). Trimming stripped 5 bases from V and 1 base from J, with 20 bases between. The V gene's germline CDR1 is SGHAT and CDR2 FQDESV (reference sequence). The CDR3 runs to 17 residues. CDR3 sequence: CASSPHRAWLPNTEAFF. The CDR3 DNA follows: TGTGCCAGCAGCCCTCACAGGGCGTGGTTGCCGAACACTGAAGCTTTCTTT.

This clonotype was counted ten times or more. The rearrangement joins TRBV27 to TRBJ2-5; TRBD2 agrees at 13 bases. This CDR3 region has 17 residues. Trimming cost V 8 bases and J 4 bases; bases outside gene matches: 13. The germline V gene encodes CDR1 MNHEY and CDR2 SMNVEV (reference sequence). DNA for the CDR3: TGTGCCAGCGGACGGACTAGCGGGAGTCTGTTTGTAGAGACCCAGTACTTC. It specifies CASGRTSGSLFVETQYF.

The rearrangement links TRBV30 to TRBJ2-7; tentatively, D is TRBD2 (5 bases). The length of the CDR3 is 12 residues. Germline CDR1 is GTSNPN and CDR2 is SVGIG (reference sequence). The V gene lost 0 bases and the J gene lost 6 bases, with 9 bases spanning the gap. The CDR3 sequence: CAWSVRGFEQYF. CDR3 nucleotides: TGTGCCTGGAGTGTTCGAGGGTTCGAGCAGTACTTC.

There are a few counts of this clonotype. The rearrangement uses TRBV11-2 and TRBJ1-1, with D uncertain. Germline loops: CDR1 SGHAT, CDR2 FQNNGV. The CDR3 covers 11 residues. Trimming pared 4 bases from V and 11 bases from J, leaving 11 bases between. The CDR3 bases are TGTGCCAGCAGCTCCTACCCGTCGGCTTTCTTT. Residues: CASSSYPSAFF. The whole variable domain, remainder taken from reference TRBV11-2 and TRBJ1-1, is EAGVAQSPRYKIIEKRQSVAFWCNPISGHATLYWYQQILGQGPKLLIQFQNNGVVDDSQLPKDRFSAERLKGVDSTLKIQPAKLEDSAVYLCASSSYPSAFFGQGTRLTVV.

This clonotype came up a few times. This rearrangement joins TRBV19 to TRBJ2-7; possible D gene TRBD2, 5 bases. Trimming took 7 bases from V and 2 from J, leaving 21 bases between them. The V gene's germline CDR1 is LNHDA and CDR2 SQIVND (reference sequence). CDR3 length: 16 residues. The CDR3 region is CASNFRGTDGTYEQYF. In DNA form, the CDR3 reads TGTGCCAGTAATTTCCGGGGTACGGACGGAACCTACGAGCAGTACTTC.

The table lists this clonotype with a count of one. The rearrangement joins TRBV5-1 to TRBJ2-4; tentatively, D is TRBD2 (6 bases). Germline V lookup: CDR1 SGHRS, CDR2 YFSETQ. Trimming removed 3 bases from V and 0 bases from J, with 16 bases in between. The CDR3 contains 17 residues. Written as DNA, the CDR3 is TGCGCCAGCAGCTCACCGGGACTGAAACTAGCCAAAAACATTCAGTACTTC. Encoded protein: CASSSPGLKLAKNIQYF.

The rearrangement joins TRBV7-6 to TRBJ2-3; D may be TRBD1 or TRBD2 (5 bases each). This CDR3 contains 14 residues. CDR1 and CDR2 from the germline V gene are SGHVS and FNYEAQ. V was cut by 4 bases and J by 4 bases, with 12 bases left in between. The chain's CDR3 is CASSSGTGPDTQYF. The CDR3 region has the DNA TGTGCCAGCAGCTCGGGGACCGGACCAGATACGCAGTATTTT.

This chain uses TRBV7-9 with TRBJ2-2, with a tentative D call TRBD2 (6 bases). Germline V gives CDR1 SEHNR, CDR2 FQNEAQ (reference sequence). The CDR3 sequence is 16 residues long. V lost 5 bases and J 5 bases, leaving 18 bases between the germline ends. This CDR3 is CASSATGTEGTGELFF. The CDR3 DNA reads TGTGCCAGCAGCGCGACCGGGACTGAAGGGACCGGGGAGCTGTTTTTT.

The chain couples TRBV29-1 to TRBJ2-3; TRBD2 aligns across 9 bases. The length of the CDR3 is 20 residues. Trimming took 2 bases from V and 3 from J; bases not matched to a gene: 21. Germline CDR1 reads SQVTM; CDR2 reads ANQGSEA. CDR3 nucleotide sequence: TGCAGCGTTGAACGTCCCTACGAAGGGCTAGCGGGATTCAGAACAGATACGCAGTATTTT. Its translation is CSVERPYEGLAGFRTDTQYF.

The sample holds many counts of this clonotype. The V call is TRBV20-1, the J call TRBJ2-1, with D perhaps given as TRBD1 or TRBD2 (5 bases each). The CDR3 covers 14 residues. Trimming stripped 3 bases from V and 5 bases from J, with 14 bases between. Germline assignment: CDR1 DFQATT and CDR2 SNEGSKA (reference sequence). This CDR3 reads CSARKGVGDNEQFF. In nucleotides, the CDR3 is TGCAGTGCTAGGAAAGGGGTGGGGGACAATGAGCAGTTCTTC.

This clonotype was detected many times. The chain is built from TRBV4-1 and TRBJ2-3; 12 positions match TRBD2. The ends lost 0 bases at V and 2 bases at J; junction bases unmatched: 3. CDR1 and CDR2 from the germline V gene are MGHRA and YSYEKL. The length of the CDR3 is 17 residues. The CDR3 reads CASSQDWTSGDTDTQYF. The DNA of the CDR3 is TGCGCCAGCAGCCAAGATTGGACTAGCGGGGACACAGATACGCAGTATTTT.